This record concerns one TCR beta chain sequence. These data come from a study of blood T cell repertoires in COVID-19. Whole-study context: Italy, Spain and the United States were the sources of the convalescent and acute COVID-19 samples. From T cells, B-cell-depleted T cells, or PBMCs came the material, which was cDNA or gDNA.

Germline values: CDR1 MDHEN, CDR2 SYDVKM. CDR3 size: 14 residues. Trimming at V came to 4 bases and at J to 7 bases, leaving 6 bases not matched to a gene. As processed by the authors: Counts of nucleated cells, estimated from reference gene primer amplification, were obtained. Method: immunoSEQ multiplex PCR; TCRdb's copy keeps in-frame clones and lacks some. V and J calls and clone size are given by that table; D and trimming were obtained from the DNA. The table has about 120,000 clones, 70% to 90% seen once. The chain employs TRBV28 and TRBJ1-2; TRBD1 matches at 10 bases. Sequenced input: peripheral blood. The receptor was derived from a man aged 55 to 70 with acute or convalescent COVID-19. In DNA form, the CDR3 reads TGTGCCAGCAGTTCTCCGGGACAGGGGAGTGGCTACACCTTC. Protein sequence: CASSSPGQGSGYTF.